This T cell receptor (beta chain) derives from a study of CD8+CD57+ T cells in acquired aplastic anemia. Before being chosen for sequencing, patients had shown CD8+CD57+ cell expansion by flow cytometry. Genomic DNA was employed as the template in profiling TCR beta VDJ and CDR3. MiXCR, applied by TCRdb to the reads, yields one record per CDR3 protein. The top ten hold roughly 65% of the sample, which has about 40,000 distinct CDR3 sequences, 60% to 70% seen once. The receptor's source is a human donor with aplastic anemia. The specimen was sorted CD4+, CD8+, or CD8+CD57+ T cells (not recorded which) from PBMCs.

CDR3: CAIRGQASTDTQYF. DNA of the CDR3: TGTGCCATCAGAGGGCAGGCCTCCACAGATACGCAGTATTTT. The rearrangement links TRBV10-3 to TRBJ2-3; D unclear. The CDR3 spans 14 residues. Germline V gives CDR1 ENHRY, CDR2 SYGVKD. V was cut by 6 bases and J by 2 bases, with 12 bases left in between.